One and the same sample provided the 4 T cell receptor beta chains below, sequenced in a study of follicular helper T cells after annual influenza vaccination. Profiled with immunoSEQ multiplex PCR; TCRdb holds only in-frame clones, not every one. The repertoire has about 7,800 clones, 75% to 90% of them found once; the top ten carry less than 2%. Time point denoted: 2014-2015 season, 7 days after vaccination. Sequencing was performed on CXCR5+ CD38- circulating T follicular helper cells from blood, taken 7 days after influenza vaccination. Subset specified: circulating Tfh, non-naive CD4+CXCR5+PD-1+ (ICOS+CD38+ or ICOS-CD38-). Receptors originate from an adult who received the influenza vaccine.

The rearrangement uses TRBV2 and TRBJ2-3; possible D gene TRBD2, 5 bases. With 9 bases removed from V and 2 bases from J, the gap between germline ends came to 12 bases. Germline V gene lookup returns CDR1 SNHLY and CDR2 FYNNEI. There are 13 residues in the CDR3. The CDR3 bases are TGTGCCAGTAGGTGGAGGCCCACAGATACGCAGTATTTT. Translating it yields CASRWRPTDTQYF.

The CDR3 spells CAWSVFGFSGANVLTF. In DNA form, the CDR3 reads TGTGCCTGGAGTGTCTTCGGATTCTCTGGGGCCAACGTCCTGACTTTC. The genes are TRBV30 and TRBJ2-6, with D hard to call. V lost 0 bases and J lost 0, with 9 bases in between. CDR1 is GTSNPN and CDR2 is SVGIG in the germline V gene (reference sequence). CDR3 length: 16 amino acids.

The chain couples TRBV30 to TRBJ1-1, with TRBD1 matching over 10 bases. Losses at the gene ends were 5 bases for V and 1 base for J; bases not matched to a gene: 4. The CDR3 has 14 amino acids. The germline V gene encodes CDR1 GTSNPN and CDR2 SVGIG (reference sequence). The CDR3 DNA reads as TGTGCCTGGGACCGGGACAGGGGGAACACTGAAGCTTTCTTT. It yields the protein CAWDRDRGNTEAFF.

The chain has TRBV5-1 and TRBJ2-7; D is perhaps TRBD1 (5 bases). The V end lost 2 bases, the J end lost 6 bases, and 12 bases lay between the germline ends. CDR1 and CDR2 (germline): SGHRS, YFSETQ. The CDR3 contains 13 residues. CDR3 DNA sequence: TGCGCCAGCAGCTTTACTTTCCAGGGCGAGCAGTACTTC. As protein: CASSFTFQGEQYF.